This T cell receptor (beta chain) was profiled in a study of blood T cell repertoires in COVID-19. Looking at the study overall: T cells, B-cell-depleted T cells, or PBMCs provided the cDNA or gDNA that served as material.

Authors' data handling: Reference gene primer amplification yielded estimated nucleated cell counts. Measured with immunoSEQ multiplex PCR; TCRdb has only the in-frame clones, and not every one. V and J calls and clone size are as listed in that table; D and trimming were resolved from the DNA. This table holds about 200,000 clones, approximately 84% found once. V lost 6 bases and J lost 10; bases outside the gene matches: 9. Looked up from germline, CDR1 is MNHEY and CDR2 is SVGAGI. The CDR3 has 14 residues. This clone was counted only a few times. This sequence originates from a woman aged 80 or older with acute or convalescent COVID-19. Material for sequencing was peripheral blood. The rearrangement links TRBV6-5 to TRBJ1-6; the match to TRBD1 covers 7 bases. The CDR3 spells CASSQTGVRSPLHF. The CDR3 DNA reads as TGTGCCAGCAGCCAAACAGGGGTCAGATCACCCCTCCACTTT.